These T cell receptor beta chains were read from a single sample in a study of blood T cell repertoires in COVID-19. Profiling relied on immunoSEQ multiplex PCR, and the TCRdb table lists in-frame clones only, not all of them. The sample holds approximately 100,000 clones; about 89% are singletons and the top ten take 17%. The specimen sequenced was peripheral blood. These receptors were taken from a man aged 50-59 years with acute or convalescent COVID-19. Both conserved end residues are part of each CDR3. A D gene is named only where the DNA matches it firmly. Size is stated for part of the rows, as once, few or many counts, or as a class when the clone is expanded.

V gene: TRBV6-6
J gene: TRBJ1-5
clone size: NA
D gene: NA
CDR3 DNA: TGTGCCAGCAGTCACGGGAGTAGTGTCCAGCCCCAGCATTTT
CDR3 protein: CASSHGSSVQPQHF

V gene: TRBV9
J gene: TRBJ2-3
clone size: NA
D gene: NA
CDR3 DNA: TGTGCCAGCAGCGTAAGTAGCAATACAGATACGCAGTATTTT
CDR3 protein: CASSVSSNTDTQYF

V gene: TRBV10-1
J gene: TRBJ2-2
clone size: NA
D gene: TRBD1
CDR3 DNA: TGCGCCAGCAGTGAAGACAGGACAGGGGTCGGGGAGCTGTTTTTT
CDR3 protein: CASSEDRTGVGELFF

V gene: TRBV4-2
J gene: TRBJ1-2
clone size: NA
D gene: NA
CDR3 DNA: TGTGCCAGCAGCCAAGATAAACTTCTGAACTATGGCTACACCTTC
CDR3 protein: CASSQDKLLNYGYTF

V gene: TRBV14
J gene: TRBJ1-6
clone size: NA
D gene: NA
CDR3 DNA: TGTGCCAGCAGCCCCCAGGGGCGCGCCTATAATTCACCCCTCCACTTT
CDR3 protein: CASSPQGRAYNSPLHF

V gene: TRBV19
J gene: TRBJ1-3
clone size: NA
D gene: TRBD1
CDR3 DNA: TGTGCCAGTAGTTTTCCGGGACAGGGGGCTATTCGAAACACCATATATTTT
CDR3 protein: CASSFPGQGAIRNTIYF

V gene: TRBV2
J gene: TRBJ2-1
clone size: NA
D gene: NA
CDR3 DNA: TGTGCCAGCAGTGAAGAGGGGGTGAGTGGAAATGAGCAGTTCTTC
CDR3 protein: CASSEEGVSGNEQFF

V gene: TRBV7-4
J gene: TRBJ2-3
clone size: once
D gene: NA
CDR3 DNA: TGTGCCAGCAGCTTGATCCCGGGGACAACTAGCACAGATACGCAGTATTTT
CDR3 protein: CASSLIPGTTSTDTQYF

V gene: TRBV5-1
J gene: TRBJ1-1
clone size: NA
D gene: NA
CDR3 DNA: TGCGCCAGCAGCCTGACAAACTTGAACACTGAAGCTTTCTTT
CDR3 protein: CASSLTNLNTEAFF

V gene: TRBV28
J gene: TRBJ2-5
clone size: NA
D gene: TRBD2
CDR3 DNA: TGTGCCATAGAGGGCAAGCGGGGGGGATTGGAGACCCAGTACTTC
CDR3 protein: CAIEGKRGGLETQYF

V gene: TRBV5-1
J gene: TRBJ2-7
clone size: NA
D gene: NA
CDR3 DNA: TGCGCCAGCAGACCTACAGGGAGCTCCTACGAGCAGTACTTC
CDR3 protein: CASRPTGSSYEQYF

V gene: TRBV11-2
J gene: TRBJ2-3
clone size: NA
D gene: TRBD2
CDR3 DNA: TGTGCCAGCAGCTTGGGACGCGGGGGGGGATATACGCAGTATTTT
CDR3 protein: CASSLGRGGGYTQYF

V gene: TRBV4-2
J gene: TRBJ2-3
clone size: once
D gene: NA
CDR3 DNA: TGTGCCAGCAGCCATACGAGGGGGGGAGCGGATACGCAGTATTTT
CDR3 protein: CASSHTRGGADTQYF

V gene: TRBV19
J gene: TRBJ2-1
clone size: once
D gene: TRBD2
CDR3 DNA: TGTGCCAGTAGTATTCCCGAGGCGGGGGGGCCTAGTGAGCAGTTCTTC
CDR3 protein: CASSIPEAGGPSEQFF

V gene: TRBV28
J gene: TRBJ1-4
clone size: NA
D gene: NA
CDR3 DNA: TGTGCCAGCAGTTCGAACTCTGCAACTAATGAAAAACTGTTTTTT
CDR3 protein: CASSSNSATNEKLFF

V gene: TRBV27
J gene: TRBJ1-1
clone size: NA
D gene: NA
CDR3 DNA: TGTGCCAGCAGTTTTGCCAGGGCGAACACTGAAGCTTTCTTT
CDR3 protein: CASSFARANTEAFF

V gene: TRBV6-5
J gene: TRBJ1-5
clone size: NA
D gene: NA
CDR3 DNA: TGTGCCAGCAGGGCAGGGGGCAATCAGCCCCAGCATTTT
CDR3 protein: CASRAGGNQPQHF

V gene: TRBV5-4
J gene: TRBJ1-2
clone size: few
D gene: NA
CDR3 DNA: TGTGCCAGCAGGAGGGTAGCGGGAACCTATGGCTACACCTTC
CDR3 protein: CASRRVAGTYGYTF

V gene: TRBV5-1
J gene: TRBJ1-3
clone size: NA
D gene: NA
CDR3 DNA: TGCGCCAGCAGCTTGGGGCGGACAGCCGGAAACACCATATATTTT
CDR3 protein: CASSLGRTAGNTIYF

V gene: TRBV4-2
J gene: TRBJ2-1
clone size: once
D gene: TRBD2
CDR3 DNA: TGTGCCAGCAGCCAAGAGGGAATAGCGGGGGGGCACTCATACAATGAGCAGTTCTTC
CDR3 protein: CASSQEGIAGGHSYNEQFF

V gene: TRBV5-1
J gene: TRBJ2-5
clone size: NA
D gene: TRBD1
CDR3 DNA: TGCGCCAGCAGTTCATGGGGGACAGTAGTAGAACTAATCCAAGAGACCCAGTACTTC
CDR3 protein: CASSSWGTVVELIQETQYF

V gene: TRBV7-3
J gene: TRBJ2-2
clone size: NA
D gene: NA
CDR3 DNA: TGTGCCAGCAGCTTAGTCGGAAGAACAGGGAACACCGGGGAGCTGTTTTTT
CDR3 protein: CASSLVGRTGNTGELFF

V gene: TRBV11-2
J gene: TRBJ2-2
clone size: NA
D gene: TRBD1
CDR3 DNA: TGTGCCAGCAGCTCGGGACAGACGAACACCGGGGAGCTGTTTTTT
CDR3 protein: CASSSGQTNTGELFF

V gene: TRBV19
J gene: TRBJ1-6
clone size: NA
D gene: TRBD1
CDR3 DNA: TGTGCCAGTAGTATGTCAACAGGGGGATACTCACCCCTCCACTTT
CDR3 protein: CASSMSTGGYSPLHF

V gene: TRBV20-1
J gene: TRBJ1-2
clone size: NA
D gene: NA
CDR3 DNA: TGCAGTGCTAGAGCGGGTGGCGGCTACACCTTC
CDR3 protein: CSARAGGGYTF

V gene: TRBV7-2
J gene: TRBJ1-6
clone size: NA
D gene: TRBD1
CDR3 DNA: TGTGCCAGCAGCTTAGTTCCACAGGGGAATTCACCCCTCCACTTT
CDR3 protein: CASSLVPQGNSPLHF

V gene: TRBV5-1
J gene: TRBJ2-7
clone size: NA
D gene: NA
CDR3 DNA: TGCGCCAGCAGCTTGGTTGCGGGGTTCGAGCAGTACTTC
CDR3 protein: CASSLVAGFEQYF

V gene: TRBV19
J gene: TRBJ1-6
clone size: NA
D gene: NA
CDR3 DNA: TGTGCCAGTAGTATACCCGGTGGGAGAGGTTCACCCCTCCACTTT
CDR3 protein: CASSIPGGRGSPLHF

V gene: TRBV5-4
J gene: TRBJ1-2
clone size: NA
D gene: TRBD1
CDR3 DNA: TGTGCCAGCAGCTTGGGCGCAGGGGGCCCGTCTAACTATGGCTACACCTTC
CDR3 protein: CASSLGAGGPSNYGYTF

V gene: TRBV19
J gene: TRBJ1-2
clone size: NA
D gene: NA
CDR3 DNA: TGTGCCAGTACCACCCGGAGAGCTGGAGACTATGGCTACACCTTC
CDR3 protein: CASTTRRAGDYGYTF